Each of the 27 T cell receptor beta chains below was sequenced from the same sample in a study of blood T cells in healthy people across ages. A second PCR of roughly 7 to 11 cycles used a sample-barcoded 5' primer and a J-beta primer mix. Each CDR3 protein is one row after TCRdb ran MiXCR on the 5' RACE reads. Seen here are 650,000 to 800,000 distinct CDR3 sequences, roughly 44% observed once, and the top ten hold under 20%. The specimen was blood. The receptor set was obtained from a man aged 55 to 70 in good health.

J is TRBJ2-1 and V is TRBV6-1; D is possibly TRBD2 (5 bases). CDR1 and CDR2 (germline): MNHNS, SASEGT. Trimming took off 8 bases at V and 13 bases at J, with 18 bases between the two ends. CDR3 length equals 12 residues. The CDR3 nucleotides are TGTGCCAGCCAGACCGGGAAGAAGACCCAGTTCTTC. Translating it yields CASQTGKKTQFF.

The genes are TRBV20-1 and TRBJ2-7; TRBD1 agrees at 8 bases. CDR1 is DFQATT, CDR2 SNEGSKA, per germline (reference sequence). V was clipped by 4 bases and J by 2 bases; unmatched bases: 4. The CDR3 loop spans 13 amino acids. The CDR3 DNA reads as TGCAGTGCTAAGGGACAGGTACCCTACGAGCAGTACTTC. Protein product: CSAKGQVPYEQYF.

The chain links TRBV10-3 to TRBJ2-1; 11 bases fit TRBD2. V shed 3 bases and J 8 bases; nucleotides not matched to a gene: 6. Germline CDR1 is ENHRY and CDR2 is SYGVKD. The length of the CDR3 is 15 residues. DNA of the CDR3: TGTGCCATCAGTGATTCGGGGACTAGCGGCGATGAGCAGTTCTTC. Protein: CAISDSGTSGDEQFF.

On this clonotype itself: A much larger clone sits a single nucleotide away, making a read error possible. The DNA for the CDR3 is TGTGCCATCAGGCCCCCGCGGAGGGTGGAGACCCGGTACTTC. It specifies CAIRPPRRVETRYF. The chain employs TRBV10-3 and TRBJ2-5, with D perhaps TRBD2 (6 bases). From germline, CDR1 is ENHRY and CDR2 SYGVKD. The CDR3 has 14 amino acids.

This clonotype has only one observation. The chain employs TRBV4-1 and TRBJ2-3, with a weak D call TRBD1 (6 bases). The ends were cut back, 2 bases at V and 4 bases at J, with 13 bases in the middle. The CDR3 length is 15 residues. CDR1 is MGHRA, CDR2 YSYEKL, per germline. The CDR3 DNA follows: TGCGCCAGCAGCCAAACAGGGAAAGATGCAGATACGCAGTATTTT. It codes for CASSQTGKDADTQYF.

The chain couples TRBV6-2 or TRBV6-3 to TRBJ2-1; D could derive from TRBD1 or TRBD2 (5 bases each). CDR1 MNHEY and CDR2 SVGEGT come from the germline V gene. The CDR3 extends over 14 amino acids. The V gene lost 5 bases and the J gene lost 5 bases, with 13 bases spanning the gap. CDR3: CASSGGLQDNEQFF. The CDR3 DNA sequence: TGTGCCAGCAGTGGAGGTCTACAGGACAATGAGCAGTTCTTC.

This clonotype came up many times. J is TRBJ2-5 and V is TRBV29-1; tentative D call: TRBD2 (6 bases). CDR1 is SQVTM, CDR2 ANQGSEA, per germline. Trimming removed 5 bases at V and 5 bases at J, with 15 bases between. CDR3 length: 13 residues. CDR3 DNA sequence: TGCAGCGTTACTTCGGGGGTAATCGAGACCCAGTACTTC. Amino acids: CSVTSGVIETQYF.

CDR3 bases: TGCGCCAGCAGCCAAGGCGGAGCGGGATTTAGGGAGCAGTACTTC. It codes for CASSQGGAGFREQYF. The rearrangement links TRBV4-1 to TRBJ2-7, with TRBD2 matching over 7 bases. Germline trimming cut 1 base from V and 7 bases from J; bases unmatched to any gene: 10. CDR3 size: 15 residues. Per the germline V gene, CDR1 is MGHRA and CDR2 is YSYEKL.

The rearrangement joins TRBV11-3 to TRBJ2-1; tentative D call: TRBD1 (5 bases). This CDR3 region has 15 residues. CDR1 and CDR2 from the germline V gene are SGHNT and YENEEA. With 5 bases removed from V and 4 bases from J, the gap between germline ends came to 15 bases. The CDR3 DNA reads TGTGCCAGCAGCCAACAGCGACAGACATACAATGAGCAGTTCTTC. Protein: CASSQQRQTYNEQFF.

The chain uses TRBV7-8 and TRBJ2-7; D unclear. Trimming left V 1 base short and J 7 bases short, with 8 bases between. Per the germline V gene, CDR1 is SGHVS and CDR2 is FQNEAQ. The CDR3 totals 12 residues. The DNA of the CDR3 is TGTGCCAGCAGCTTAGTTTCGAGGGAGCAGTACTTC. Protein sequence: CASSLVSREQYF. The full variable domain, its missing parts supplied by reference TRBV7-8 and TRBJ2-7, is GAGVSQSPRYKVAKRGQDVALRCDPISGHVSLFWYQQALGQGPEFLTYFQNEAQLDKSGLPSDRFFAERPEGSVSTLKIQRTQQEDSAVYLCASSLVSREQYFGPGTRLTVT.

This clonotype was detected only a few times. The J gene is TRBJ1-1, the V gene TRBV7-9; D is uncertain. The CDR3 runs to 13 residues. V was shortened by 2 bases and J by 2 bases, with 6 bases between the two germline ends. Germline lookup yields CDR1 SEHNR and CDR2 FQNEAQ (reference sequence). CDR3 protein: CASSLKINTEAFF. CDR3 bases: TGTGCCAGCAGCTTAAAGATAAACACTGAAGCTTTCTTT.

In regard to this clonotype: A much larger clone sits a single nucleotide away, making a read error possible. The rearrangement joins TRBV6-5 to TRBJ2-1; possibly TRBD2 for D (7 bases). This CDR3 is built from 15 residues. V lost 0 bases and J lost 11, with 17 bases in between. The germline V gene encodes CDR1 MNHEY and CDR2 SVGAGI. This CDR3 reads CASSYSGGGPNKQFF. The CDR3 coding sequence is TGTGCCAGCAGTTACTCTGGGGGGGGGCCAAATAAGCAGTTCTTC.

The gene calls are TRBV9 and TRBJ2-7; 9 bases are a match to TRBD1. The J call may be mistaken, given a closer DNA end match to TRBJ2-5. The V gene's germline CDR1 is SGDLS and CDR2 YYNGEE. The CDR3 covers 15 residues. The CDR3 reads CASSITGGSEETQYF. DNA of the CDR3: TGTGCCAGCAGCATTACAGGGGGCTCCGAAGAGACCCAGTACTTC.

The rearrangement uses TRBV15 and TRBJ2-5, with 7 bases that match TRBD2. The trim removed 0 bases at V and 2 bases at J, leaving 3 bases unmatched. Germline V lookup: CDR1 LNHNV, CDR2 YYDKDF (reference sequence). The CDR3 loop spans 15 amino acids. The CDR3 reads CATSRDGGLQETQYF. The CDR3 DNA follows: TGTGCCACCAGCAGAGACGGGGGGTTACAAGAGACCCAGTACTTC. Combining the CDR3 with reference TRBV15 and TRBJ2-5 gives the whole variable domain DAMVIQNPRYQVTQFGKPVTLSCSQTLNHNVMYWYQQKSSQAPKLLFHYYDKDFNNEADTPDNFQSRRPNTSFCFLDIRSPGLGDTAMYLCATSRDGGLQETQYFGPGTRLLVL.

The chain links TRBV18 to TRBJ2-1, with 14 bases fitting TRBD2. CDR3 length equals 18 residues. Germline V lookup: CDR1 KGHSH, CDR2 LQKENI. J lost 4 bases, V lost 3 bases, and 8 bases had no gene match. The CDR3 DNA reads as TGTGCCAGCTCACCGATGACTAGCGGGGGGGCAATATACAATGAGCAGTTCTTC. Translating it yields CASSPMTSGGAIYNEQFF.

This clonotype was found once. CDR3 loop: CASSRVNTDTQYF. CDR3 coding DNA: TGTGCCAGCAGTCGGGTGAACACAGATACGCAGTATTTT. V and J are TRBV27 and TRBJ2-3; no clear D gene. Germline V gene sequence: CDR1 MNHEY, CDR2 SMNVEV (reference sequence). V gave up 5 bases and J gave up 2 bases, with 8 bases separating them. The CDR3 runs 13 residues.

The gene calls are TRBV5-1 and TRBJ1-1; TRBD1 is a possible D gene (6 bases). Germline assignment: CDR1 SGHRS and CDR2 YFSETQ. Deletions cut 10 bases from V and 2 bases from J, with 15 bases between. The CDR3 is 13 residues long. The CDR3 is CAGMAGANTEAFF. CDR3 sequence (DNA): TGCGCCGGCATGGCAGGGGCTAACACTGAAGCTTTCTTT.

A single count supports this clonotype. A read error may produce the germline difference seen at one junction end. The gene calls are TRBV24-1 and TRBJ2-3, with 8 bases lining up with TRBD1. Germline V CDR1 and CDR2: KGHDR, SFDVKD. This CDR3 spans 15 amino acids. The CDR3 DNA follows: TGTGCCGCCAGTGACCAACAGGGGGGAACAGATACGCAGTATTTT. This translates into CAASDQQGGTDTQYF.

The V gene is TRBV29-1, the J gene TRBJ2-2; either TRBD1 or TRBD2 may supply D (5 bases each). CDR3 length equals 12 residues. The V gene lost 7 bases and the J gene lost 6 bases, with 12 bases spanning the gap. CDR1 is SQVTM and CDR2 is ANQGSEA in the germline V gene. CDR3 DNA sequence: TGCAGCGCACGAGGGGTTGCCGGGGAGCTGTTTTTT. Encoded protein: CSARGVAGELFF.

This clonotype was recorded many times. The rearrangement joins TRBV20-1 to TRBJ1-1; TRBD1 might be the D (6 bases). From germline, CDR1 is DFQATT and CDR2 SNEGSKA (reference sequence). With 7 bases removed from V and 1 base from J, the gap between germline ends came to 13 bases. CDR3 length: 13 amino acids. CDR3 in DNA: TGCAGTGGGAAGGGGGTGGGGAACACTGAAGCTTTCTTT. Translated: CSGKGVGNTEAFF.

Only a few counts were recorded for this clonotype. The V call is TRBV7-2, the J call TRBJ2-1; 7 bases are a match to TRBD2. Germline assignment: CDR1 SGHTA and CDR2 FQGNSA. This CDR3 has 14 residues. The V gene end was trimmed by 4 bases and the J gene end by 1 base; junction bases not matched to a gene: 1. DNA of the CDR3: TGTGCCAGCAGCTGGGGGGGGTCCTACAATGAGCAGTTCTTC. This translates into CASSWGGSYNEQFF.

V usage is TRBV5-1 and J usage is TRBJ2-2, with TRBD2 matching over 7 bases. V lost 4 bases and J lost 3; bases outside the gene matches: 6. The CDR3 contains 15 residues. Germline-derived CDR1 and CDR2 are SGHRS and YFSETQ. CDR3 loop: CASSPGGSYTGELFF. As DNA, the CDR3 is TGCGCCAGCAGCCCCGGGGGGTCTTACACCGGGGAGCTGTTTTTT.

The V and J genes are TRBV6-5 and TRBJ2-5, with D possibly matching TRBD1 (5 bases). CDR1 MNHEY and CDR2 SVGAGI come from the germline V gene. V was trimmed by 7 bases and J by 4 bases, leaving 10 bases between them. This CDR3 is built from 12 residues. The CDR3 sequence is CASMDTGETQYF. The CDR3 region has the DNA TGTGCCAGCATGGACACTGGAGAGACCCAGTACTTC.

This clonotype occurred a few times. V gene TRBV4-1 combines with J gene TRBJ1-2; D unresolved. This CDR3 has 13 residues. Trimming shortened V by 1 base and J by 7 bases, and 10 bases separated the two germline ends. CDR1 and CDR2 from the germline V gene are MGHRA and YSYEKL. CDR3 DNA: TGCGCCAGCAGCCAAGTCGGGAATAGTGGCTACACCTTC. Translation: CASSQVGNSGYTF.

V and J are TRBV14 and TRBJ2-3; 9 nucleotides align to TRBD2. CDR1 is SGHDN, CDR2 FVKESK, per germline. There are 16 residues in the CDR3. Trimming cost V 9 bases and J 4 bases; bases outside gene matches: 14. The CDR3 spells CARGLEAGGVADTQYF. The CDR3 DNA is TGTGCCAGAGGACTCGAAGCGGGGGGTGTGGCAGATACGCAGTATTTT.

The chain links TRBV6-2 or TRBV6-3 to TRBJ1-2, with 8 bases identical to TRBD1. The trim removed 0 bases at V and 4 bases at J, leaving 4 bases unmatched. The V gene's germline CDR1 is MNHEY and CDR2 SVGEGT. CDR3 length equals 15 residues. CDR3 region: CASSYSDRVRYGYTF. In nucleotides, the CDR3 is TGTGCCAGCAGTTACTCGGACAGGGTCCGCTATGGCTACACCTTC.

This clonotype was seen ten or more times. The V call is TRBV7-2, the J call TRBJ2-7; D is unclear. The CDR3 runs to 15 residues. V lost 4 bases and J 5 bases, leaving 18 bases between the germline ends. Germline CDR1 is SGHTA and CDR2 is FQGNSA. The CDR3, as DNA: TGTGCCAGCAGCTCCCAGTCTGCGCCTCGCCACGAGCAGTACTTC. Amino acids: CASSSQSAPRHEQYF.